This T cell receptor beta chain was captured in a study of cytomegalovirus exposure and HLA in healthy donors. Study conclusions and caveats: Some V segments could not be told apart, so they were left out, TRBV6-2 and TRBV6-3 among them.

A word on this clone: The antigen is not known.

Germline V gene sequence: CDR1 SGHAT, CDR2 FQNNGV. CDR3 size: 15 residues. The trim removed 2 bases at V and 3 bases at J, leaving 6 bases unmatched. Researchers ran the PCR with 60 Vbeta and 13 Jbeta primers. TCRdb keeps only in-frame clones here, not all; method: immunoSEQ multiplex PCR. The data show some 140,000 clones, with about 10% seen just once and more than 6.5% held by the top ten. Sequencing used PBMCs. The clonotype comes from a middle-aged woman in good health and CMV-seropositive. The chain links TRBV11-2 to TRBJ2-5, with 7 bases matching TRBD2. As DNA, the CDR3 is TGTGCCAGCAGCTTATATGCCCTAGCGGAAGAGACCCAGTACTTC. Translating gives CASSLYALAEETQYF.